A selection of T cell receptor beta chains follows, all from one sample in a study of blood T cell repertoires in COVID-19. The assay was immunoSEQ multiplex PCR, and TCRdb's table has in-frame clones only and misses some. The profile shows 100,000 to 150,000 clones, 79% of them singletons. Input material: peripheral blood. The receptor set was obtained from a man between 35 and 55 years old with active or convalescent COVID-19. The CDR3 runs from the conserved cysteine through the conserved F or W. The D gene is left open where the match is weak. Some rows have no size entry. The others give once, few or many, or a class for an expanded clone.

abundance	j_gene	d_gene	v_gene	CDR3aa	CDR3nt
.	TRBJ2-1	.	TRBV6-6	CASSWEGGYNEQFF	TGTGCCAGCAGTTGGGAGGGGGGGTACAATGAGCAGTTCTTC
.	TRBJ2-2	.	TRBV7-9	CASTTADGELFF	TGTGCCAGCACCACCGCGGACGGGGAGCTGTTTTTT
few	TRBJ1-2	.	TRBV27	CASRPEGYTF	TGTGCCAGCCGCCCGGAGGGCTACACCTTC
.	TRBJ2-7	TRBD2	TRBV5-1	CASSSGGSDSYEQYF	TGCGCCAGCAGCTCGGGCGGGAGTGACTCCTACGAGCAGTACTTC
.	TRBJ2-2	TRBD1	TRBV29-1	CSYDRGNTGELFF	TGCAGCTACGACAGGGGCAACACCGGGGAGCTGTTTTTT
.	TRBJ2-7	.	TRBV7-9	CASSLIVGGGEQYF	TGTGCCAGCAGCTTAATAGTCGGGGGAGGCGAGCAGTACTTC
once	TRBJ1-1	TRBD1	TRBV5-1	CASSSSGTVNTEAFF	TGCGCCAGCAGCTCTTCCGGGACAGTGAACACTGAAGCTTTCTTT
.	TRBJ1-1	.	TRBV12-3/TRBV12-4	CASSRDTGAEAFF	TGTGCCAGCAGTCGGGACACCGGGGCTGAAGCTTTCTTT
.	TRBJ1-1	.	TRBV2	CASSESRLGGNF	TGTGCCAGCAGTGAATCGAGGCTTGGCGGTAACTTT
.	TRBJ2-7	TRBD1	TRBV2	CASTSDRGPDEQYF	TGTGCCAGCACCTCGGACAGGGGGCCGGACGAGCAGTACTTC